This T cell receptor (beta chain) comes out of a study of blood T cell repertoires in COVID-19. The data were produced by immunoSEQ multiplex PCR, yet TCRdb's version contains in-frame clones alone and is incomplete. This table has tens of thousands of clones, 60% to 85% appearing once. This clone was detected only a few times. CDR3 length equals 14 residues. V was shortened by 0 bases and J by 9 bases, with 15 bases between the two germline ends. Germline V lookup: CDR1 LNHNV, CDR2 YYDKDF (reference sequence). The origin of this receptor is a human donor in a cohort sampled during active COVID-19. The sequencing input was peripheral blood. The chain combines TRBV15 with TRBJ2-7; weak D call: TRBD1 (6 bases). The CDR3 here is CATSRESTGLGQYF. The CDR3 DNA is TGTGCCACCAGCAGAGAGTCGACAGGCCTCGGGCAGTACTTC.